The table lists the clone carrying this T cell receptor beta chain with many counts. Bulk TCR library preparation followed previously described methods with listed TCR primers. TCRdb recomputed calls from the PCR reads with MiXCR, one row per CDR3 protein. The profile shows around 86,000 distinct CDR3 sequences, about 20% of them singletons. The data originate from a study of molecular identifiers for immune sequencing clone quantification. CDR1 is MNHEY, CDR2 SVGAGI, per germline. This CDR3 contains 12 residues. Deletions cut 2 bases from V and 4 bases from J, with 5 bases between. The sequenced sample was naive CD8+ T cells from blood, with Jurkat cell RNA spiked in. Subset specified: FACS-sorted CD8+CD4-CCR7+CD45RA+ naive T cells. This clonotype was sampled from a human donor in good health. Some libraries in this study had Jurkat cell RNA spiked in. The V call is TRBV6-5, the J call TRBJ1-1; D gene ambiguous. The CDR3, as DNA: TGTGCCAGCAGTTACATAGGCACTGAAGCTTTCTTT. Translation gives CASSYIGTEAFF.